This T cell receptor beta chain derives from a study of blood T cell repertoires in COVID-19. Study-wide context: Researchers got acute and convalescent COVID-19 samples from the United States, Italy and Spain.

Original handling: The assay estimated nucleated cells by amplifying reference gene primers. Produced via immunoSEQ multiplex PCR; TCRdb's table is partial and in-frame only. That table is the source of V, J and clone size, and D and trimming were worked out from the DNA. The sample lists about 240,000 clones, roughly 86% occurring once. This clone was seen a few times. The CDR3 is 15 residues long. Germline V gene data show CDR1 as LGHDT and CDR2 as YNNKEL (reference sequence). V trimming: 2 bases; J trimming: 5 bases; junction bases outside the gene matches: 7. Adults between about 18 and 95 years of age took part from 24 US areas. Cohort placement rested on clinical history that participants reported themselves.

V gene TRBV3-1 (or the pseudogene TRBV3-2) combines with J gene TRBJ1-2; 8 nucleotides match TRBD1. This TCR came from a middle-aged woman with acute COVID-19. The source material was PBMCs or T cells enriched from blood (not recorded which). The CDR3 nucleotides read TGTGCCAGCAGCCAAACCTCAGGGGGCGGATATGGCTACACCTTC. This gives the protein CASSQTSGGGYGYTF.